The rows below give T cell receptor beta chains drawn from one sample of a study of identical twins. TCRdb processed the 5' RACE reads anew with MiXCR; each CDR3 protein has one entry. Of about 530,000 distinct CDR3 sequences in the sample, about a fifth were seen once. Another study also made use of these data, one on yellow fever vaccine responses in identical twins.

Sequenced material: CD4+ T cells sorted from blood. The receptor source for this set is a young woman in good health. The CDR3 runs from the conserved cysteine through the conserved F or W. Each record gives: clone size, D gene, V gene, J gene, CDR3 DNA, CDR3 protein. D genes are given only for firm matches. Expanded clones get a size class; other rows say once, few or many, or leave the size out.

>NA|NA|TRBV11-3|TRBJ2-7
TGTGCCAGCAGCTTAAATCACGGGCCCTACGAGCAGTACTTC
CASSLNHGPYEQYF
>few|NA|TRBV12-3/TRBV12-4|TRBJ1-6
TGTGCCAGCAGCCGGGAGGGTCGAGTTTCTCCCCTCCACTTT
CASSREGRVSPLHF
>NA|NA|TRBV2|TRBJ2-1
TGTGCCAGCGCAGGCTATGTACTTAGCAATGAGCAGTTCTTC
CASAGYVLSNEQFF
>few|NA|TRBV28|TRBJ1-2
TGTGCCAGCAGCCCGGGGATGGTCTTGTATGGCTACACCTTC
CASSPGMVLYGYTF
>NA|NA|TRBV25-1|TRBJ1-4
TGTGCCAGCAGTGGCCAGGGGTCCCCAGGGAATGAAAAACTGTTTTTT
CASSGQGSPGNEKLFF
>NA|NA|TRBV3-1|TRBJ2-5
TGTGCCAGCAGCCAAGGATTGGGAAAGACCCAGTACTTC
CASSQGLGKTQYF
>NA|TRBD2|TRBV20-1|TRBJ2-3
TGCAGTGCTTCCAGTCCCCGAGCGGGAACAGATACGCAGTATTTT
CSASSPRAGTDTQYF
>few|NA|TRBV7-2|TRBJ2-3
TGTGCCAGCAGCTTAACCGGGGAAAGGGCAGATACGCAGTATTTT
CASSLTGERADTQYF
>NA|TRBD1|TRBV5-1|TRBJ1-1
TGCGCCAGCAGCTTGCCCCCGACAGGGGGTTTCATGAACACTGAAGCTTTCTTT
CASSLPPTGGFMNTEAFF
>NA|TRBD2|TRBV5-6|TRBJ2-1
TGTGCCAGCAGCTTGGGCTGGACTAGCGGGGGGGTATACAATGAGCAGTTCTTC
CASSLGWTSGGVYNEQFF